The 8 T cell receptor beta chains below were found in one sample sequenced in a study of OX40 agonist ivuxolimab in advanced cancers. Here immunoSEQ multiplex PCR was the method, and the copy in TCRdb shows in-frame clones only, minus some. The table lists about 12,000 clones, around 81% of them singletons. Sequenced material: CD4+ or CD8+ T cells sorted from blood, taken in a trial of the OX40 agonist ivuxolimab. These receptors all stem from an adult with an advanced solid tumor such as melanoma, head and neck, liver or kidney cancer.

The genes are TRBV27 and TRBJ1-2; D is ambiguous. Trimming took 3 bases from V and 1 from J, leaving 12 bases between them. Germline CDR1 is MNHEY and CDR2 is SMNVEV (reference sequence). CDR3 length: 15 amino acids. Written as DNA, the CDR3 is TGTGCCAGCAGTTTGGGAGCAGGTTTTAACTATGGCTACACCTTC. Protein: CASSLGAGFNYGYTF.

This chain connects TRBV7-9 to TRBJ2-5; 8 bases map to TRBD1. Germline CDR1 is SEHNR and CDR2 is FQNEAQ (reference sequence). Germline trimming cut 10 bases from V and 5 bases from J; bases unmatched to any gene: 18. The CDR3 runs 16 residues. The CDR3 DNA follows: TGTGCCACGGGACAGGCCGCCCGATGGGATGGGGAGACCCAGTACTTC. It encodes CATGQAARWDGETQYF. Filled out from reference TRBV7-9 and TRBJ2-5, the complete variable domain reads DTGVSQNPRHKITKRGQNVTFRCDPISEHNRLYWYRQTLGQGPEFLTYFQNEAQLEKSRLLSDRFSAERPKGSFSTLEIQRTEQGDSAMYLCATGQAARWDGETQYFGPGTRLLVL.

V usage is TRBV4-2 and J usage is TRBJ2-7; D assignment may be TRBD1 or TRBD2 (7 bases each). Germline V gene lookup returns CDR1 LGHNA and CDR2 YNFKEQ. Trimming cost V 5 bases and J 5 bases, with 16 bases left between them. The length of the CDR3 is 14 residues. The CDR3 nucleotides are TGTGCCAGCAGCTTCCAGGGGGAGGGAAACGAGCAGTACTTC. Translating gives CASSFQGEGNEQYF.

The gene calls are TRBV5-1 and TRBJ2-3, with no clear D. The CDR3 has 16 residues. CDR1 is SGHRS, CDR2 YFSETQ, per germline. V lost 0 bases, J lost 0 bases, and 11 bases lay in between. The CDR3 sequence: CASSLAETWSTDTQYF. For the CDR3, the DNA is TGCGCCAGCAGCTTGGCCGAGACATGGAGCACAGATACGCAGTATTTT. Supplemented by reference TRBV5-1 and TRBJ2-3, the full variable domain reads KAGVTQTPRYLIKTRGQQVTLSCSPISGHRSVSWYQQTPGQGLQFLFEYFSETQRNKGNFPGRFSGRQFSNSRSEMNVSTLELGDSALYLCASSLAETWSTDTQYFGPGTRLTVL.

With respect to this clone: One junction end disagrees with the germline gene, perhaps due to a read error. The CDR3 bases are TGTGCCAGCAGTCGTAGCGGGGGGACCATACCCCCCACCTTC. Translation: CASSRSGGTIPPTF. This chain joins TRBV6-6 and TRBJ2-7, with TRBD2 identical over 10 bases. The germline V gene encodes CDR1 MNHNY and CDR2 SVGAGI (reference sequence). The CDR3 sequence is 14 residues long.

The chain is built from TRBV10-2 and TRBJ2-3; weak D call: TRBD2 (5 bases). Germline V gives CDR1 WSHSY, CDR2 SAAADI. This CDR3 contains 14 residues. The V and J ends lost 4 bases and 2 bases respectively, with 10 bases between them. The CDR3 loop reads CASSGERLTDTQYF. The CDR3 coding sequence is TGCGCCAGCAGTGGGGAGCGGCTCACAGATACGCAGTATTTT.

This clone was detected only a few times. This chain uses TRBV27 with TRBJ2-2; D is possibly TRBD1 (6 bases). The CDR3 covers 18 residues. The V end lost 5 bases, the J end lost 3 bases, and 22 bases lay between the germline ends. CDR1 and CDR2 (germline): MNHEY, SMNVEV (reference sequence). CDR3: CASSPPTGSQEDTGELFF. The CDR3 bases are TGTGCCAGCAGTCCCCCCACAGGGTCCCAAGAGGACACCGGGGAGCTGTTTTTT.

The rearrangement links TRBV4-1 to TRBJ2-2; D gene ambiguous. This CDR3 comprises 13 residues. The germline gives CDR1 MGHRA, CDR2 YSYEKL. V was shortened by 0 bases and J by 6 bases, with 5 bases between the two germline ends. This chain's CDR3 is CASSQDLSGELFF. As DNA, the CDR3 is TGCGCCAGCAGCCAAGATTTGTCCGGGGAGCTGTTTTTT.